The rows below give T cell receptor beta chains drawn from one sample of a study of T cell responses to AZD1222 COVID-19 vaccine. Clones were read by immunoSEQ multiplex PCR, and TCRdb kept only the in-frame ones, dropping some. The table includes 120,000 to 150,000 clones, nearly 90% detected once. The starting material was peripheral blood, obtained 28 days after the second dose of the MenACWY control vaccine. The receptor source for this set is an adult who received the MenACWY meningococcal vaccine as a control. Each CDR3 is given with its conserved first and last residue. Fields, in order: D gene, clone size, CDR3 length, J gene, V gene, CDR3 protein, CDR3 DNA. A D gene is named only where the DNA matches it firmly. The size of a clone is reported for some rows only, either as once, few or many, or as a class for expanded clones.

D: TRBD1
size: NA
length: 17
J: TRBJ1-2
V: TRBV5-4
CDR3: CASSHPGQGAGSYGYTF
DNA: TGTGCCAGCAGCCACCCGGGACAGGGGGCGGGGAGCTATGGCTACACCTTC

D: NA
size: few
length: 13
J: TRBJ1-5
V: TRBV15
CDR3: CATSRGTGQPQHF
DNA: TGTGCCACCAGCAGAGGTACGGGTCAGCCCCAGCATTTT

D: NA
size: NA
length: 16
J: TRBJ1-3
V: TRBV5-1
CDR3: CASSLEEMNSGNTIYF
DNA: TGCGCCAGCAGCTTGGAGGAGATGAACTCTGGAAACACCATATATTTT

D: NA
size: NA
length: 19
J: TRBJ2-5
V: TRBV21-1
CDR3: CASSRQSGPDGGAGETQYF
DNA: TGTGCCAGCAGCCGCCAATCGGGCCCAGACGGGGGAGCGGGGGAGACCCAGTACTTC

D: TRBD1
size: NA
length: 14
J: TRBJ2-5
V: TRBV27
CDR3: CASSSETGHETQYF
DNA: TGTGCCAGCAGTTCCGAGACAGGGCACGAGACCCAGTACTTC

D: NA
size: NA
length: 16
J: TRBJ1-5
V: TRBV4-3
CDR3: CASSQSAQASNQPQHF
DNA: TGCGCCAGCAGCCAGTCGGCCCAAGCCAGCAATCAGCCCCAGCATTTT

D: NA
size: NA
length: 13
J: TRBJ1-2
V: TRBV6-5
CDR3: CASSRRQELGYTF
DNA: TGTGCCAGCAGCCGACGACAGGAGCTTGGCTACACCTTC

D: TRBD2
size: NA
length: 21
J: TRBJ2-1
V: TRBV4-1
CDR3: CASSLRVATASGPSSYNEQFF
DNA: TGCGCCAGCAGCCTAAGAGTAGCTACAGCTAGCGGGCCGAGCTCCTACAATGAGCAGTTCTTC

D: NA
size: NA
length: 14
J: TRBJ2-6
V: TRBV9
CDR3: CASSAPPGANVLTF
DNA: TGTGCCAGCAGCGCCCCGCCTGGGGCCAACGTCCTGACTTTC

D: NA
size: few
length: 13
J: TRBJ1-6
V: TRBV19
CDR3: CASRRQRASPLHF
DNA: TGTGCCAGTAGAAGACAGAGGGCTTCACCCCTCCACTTT

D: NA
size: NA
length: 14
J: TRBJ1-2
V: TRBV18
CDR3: CASSLGPGLDGYTF
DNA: TGTGCCAGCTCCCTGGGACCGGGGCTGGATGGCTACACCTTC

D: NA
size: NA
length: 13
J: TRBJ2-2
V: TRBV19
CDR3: CASSGTGDGELFF
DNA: TGTGCCAGTAGTGGGACGGGTGACGGGGAGCTGTTTTTT

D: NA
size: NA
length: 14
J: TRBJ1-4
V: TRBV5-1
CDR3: CASSSTSQGEKLFF
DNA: TGCGCCAGCAGCTCGACCTCCCAGGGGGAAAAACTGTTTTTT

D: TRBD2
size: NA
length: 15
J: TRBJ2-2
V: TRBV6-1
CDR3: CASSKAGANTGELFF
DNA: TGTGCCAGCAGTAAAGCGGGGGCGAACACCGGGGAGCTGTTTTTT

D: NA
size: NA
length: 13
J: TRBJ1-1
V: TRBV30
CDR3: CAWDRTENTEAFF
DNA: TGTGCCTGGGATCGAACAGAGAACACTGAAGCTTTCTTT

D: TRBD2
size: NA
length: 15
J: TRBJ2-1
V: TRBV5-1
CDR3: CASSFLAGVLDEQFF
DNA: TGCGCCAGCAGCTTTCTAGCGGGAGTTCTAGATGAGCAGTTCTTC

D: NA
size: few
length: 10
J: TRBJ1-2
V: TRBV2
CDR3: CASRRGGYTF
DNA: TGTGCCAGCCGCCGTGGGGGCTACACCTTC

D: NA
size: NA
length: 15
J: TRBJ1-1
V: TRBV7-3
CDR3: CASSLAGGSDTEAFF
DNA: TGTGCCAGCAGCTTAGCGGGAGGGTCTGACACTGAAGCTTTCTTT

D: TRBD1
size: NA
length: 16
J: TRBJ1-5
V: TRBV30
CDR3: CAYENKDRVSNQPQHF
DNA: TGTGCCTACGAGAACAAGGACAGGGTTAGCAATCAGCCCCAGCATTTT

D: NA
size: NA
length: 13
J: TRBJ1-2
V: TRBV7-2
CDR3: CASSLGGPYGYTF
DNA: TGTGCCAGCAGCTTGGGAGGACCCTATGGCTACACCTTC

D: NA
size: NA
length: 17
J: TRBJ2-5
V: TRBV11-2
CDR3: CASSLDRRQEFQETQYF
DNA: TGTGCCAGCAGCTTAGATCGACGGCAGGAGTTCCAAGAGACCCAGTACTTC

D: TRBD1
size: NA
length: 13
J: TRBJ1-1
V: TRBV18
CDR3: CASSPTGGLEAFF
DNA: TGTGCCAGCTCACCGACAGGGGGCCTTGAAGCTTTCTTT

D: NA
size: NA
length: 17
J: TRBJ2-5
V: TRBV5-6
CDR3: CASSPRGRTSKGETQYF
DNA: TGTGCCAGCAGCCCCAGGGGAAGGACTAGTAAGGGGGAGACCCAGTACTTC

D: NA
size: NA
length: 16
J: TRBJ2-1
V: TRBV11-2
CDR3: CASSLVQGRGYNEQFF
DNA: TGTGCCAGCAGCTTAGTACAGGGCCGGGGGTACAATGAGCAGTTCTTC

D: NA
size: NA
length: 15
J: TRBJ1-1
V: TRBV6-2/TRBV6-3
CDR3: CASSYPGGGYIEAFF
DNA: TGTGCCAGCAGTTACCCCGGGGGAGGATACATTGAAGCTTTCTTT

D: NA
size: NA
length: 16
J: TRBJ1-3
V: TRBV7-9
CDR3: CASSLDFGVSGNTIYF
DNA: TGTGCCAGCAGCTTAGATTTCGGGGTCTCTGGAAACACCATATATTTT

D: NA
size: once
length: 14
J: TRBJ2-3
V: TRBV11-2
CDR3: CASSLGTRRIKQYF
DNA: TGTGCCAGCAGCTTAGGGACCCGGCGTATTAAGCAGTATTTT

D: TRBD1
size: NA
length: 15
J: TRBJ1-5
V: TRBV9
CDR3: CASSAQGQGGQPQHF
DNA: TGTGCCAGCAGTGCCCAGGGACAGGGAGGTCAGCCCCAGCATTTT

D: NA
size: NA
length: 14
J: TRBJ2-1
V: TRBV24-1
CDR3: CATSRDPTYNEQFF
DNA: TGTGCCACCAGCCGGGACCCGACTTACAATGAGCAGTTCTTC

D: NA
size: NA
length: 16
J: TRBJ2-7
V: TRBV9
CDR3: CASSGGSTLSGYEQYF
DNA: TGTGCCAGCAGCGGAGGATCGACCTTGTCGGGGTACGAGCAGTACTTC

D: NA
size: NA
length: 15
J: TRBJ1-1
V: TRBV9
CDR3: CASSSASQGNTEAFF
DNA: TGTGCCAGCAGCTCCGCCTCACAGGGAAATACTGAAGCTTTCTTT

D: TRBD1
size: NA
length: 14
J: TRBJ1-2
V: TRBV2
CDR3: CASVLRTGNYGYTF
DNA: TGTGCCAGCGTCCTGCGGACAGGGAACTATGGCTACACCTTC

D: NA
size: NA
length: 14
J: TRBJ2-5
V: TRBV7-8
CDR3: CASSLGDAQETQYF
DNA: TGTGCCAGCAGCTTAGGGGATGCCCAAGAGACCCAGTACTTC

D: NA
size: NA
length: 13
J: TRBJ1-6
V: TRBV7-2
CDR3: CASSSGQGKPLHF
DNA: TGTGCCAGCAGCTCAGGTCAGGGGAAGCCCCTCCACTTT

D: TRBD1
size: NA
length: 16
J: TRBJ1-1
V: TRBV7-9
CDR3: CASSPDRGTVNTEAFF
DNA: TGTGCCAGCAGCCCGGACAGGGGGACGGTGAACACTGAAGCTTTCTTT

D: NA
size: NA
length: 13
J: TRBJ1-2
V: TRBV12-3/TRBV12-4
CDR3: CASSIRTDGGYTF
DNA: TGTGCCAGCAGTATAAGAACAGATGGTGGCTACACCTTC

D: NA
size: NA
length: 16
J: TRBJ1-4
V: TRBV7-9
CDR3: CASSPLLAGADEKLFF
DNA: TGTGCCAGCAGCCCGCTGCTAGCTGGGGCTGATGAAAAACTGTTTTTT

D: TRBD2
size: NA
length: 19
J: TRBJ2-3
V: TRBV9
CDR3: CASSRLGLAGLTSTDTQYF
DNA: TGTGCCAGCAGCCGACTGGGACTAGCGGGACTTACTAGCACAGATACGCAGTATTTT

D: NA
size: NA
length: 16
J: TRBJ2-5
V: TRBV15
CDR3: CATSRDSAYGGETQYF
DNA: TGTGCCACCAGCAGAGATTCCGCCTACGGCGGGGAGACCCAGTACTTC

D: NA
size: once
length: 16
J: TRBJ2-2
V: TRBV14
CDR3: CASSQARGGHTGELFF
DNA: TGTGCCAGCAGCCAAGCACGGGGTGGGCACACCGGGGAGCTGTTTTTT

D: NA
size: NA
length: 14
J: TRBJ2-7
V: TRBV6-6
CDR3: CASSYTGVAYEQYF
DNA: TGTGCCAGCAGTTACACTGGAGTCGCCTACGAGCAGTACTTC

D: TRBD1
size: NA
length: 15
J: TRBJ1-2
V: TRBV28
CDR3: CASAKGDRVINGYTF
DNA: TGTGCCAGCGCAAAAGGGGACAGGGTAATCAATGGCTACACCTTC

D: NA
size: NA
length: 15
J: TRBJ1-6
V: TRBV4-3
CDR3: CASSQVVTVNSPLHF
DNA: TGCGCCAGCAGCCAAGTTGTAACCGTTAATTCACCCCTCCACTTT

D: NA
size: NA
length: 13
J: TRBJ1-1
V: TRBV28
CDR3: CASSHRENTEAFF
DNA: TGTGCCAGCAGTCACAGGGAGAACACTGAAGCTTTCTTT

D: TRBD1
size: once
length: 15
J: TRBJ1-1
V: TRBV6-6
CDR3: CASSKAGGRKTEAFF
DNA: TGTGCCAGCAGTAAAGCAGGGGGCAGGAAGACTGAAGCTTTCTTT

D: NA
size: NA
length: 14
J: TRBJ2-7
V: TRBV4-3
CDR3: CASSQSKISYEQYF
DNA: TGCGCCAGCAGCCAAAGTAAGATATCCTACGAGCAGTACTTC

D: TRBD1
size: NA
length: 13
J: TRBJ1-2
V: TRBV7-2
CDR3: CASSFRQGDGYTF
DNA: TGTGCCAGCAGCTTTCGACAGGGGGATGGCTACACCTTC

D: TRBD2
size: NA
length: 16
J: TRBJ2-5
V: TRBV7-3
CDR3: CASGAGTSGVQETQYF
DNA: TGTGCCTCCGGAGCGGGGACTAGCGGGGTACAAGAGACCCAGTACTTC

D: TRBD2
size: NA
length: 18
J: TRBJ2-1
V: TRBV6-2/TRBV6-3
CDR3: CASSPPASGSFAYNEQFF
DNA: TGTGCCAGCAGTCCGCCCGCTAGCGGGAGCTTTGCCTACAATGAGCAGTTCTTC

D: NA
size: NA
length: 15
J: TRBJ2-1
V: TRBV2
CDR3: CASSVTGISYNEQFF
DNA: TGTGCCAGCAGTGTCACAGGGATCTCCTACAATGAGCAGTTCTTC

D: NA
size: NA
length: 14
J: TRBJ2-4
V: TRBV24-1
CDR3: CATSDTGSKNIQYF
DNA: TGTGCCACCAGTGATACAGGTTCCAAAAACATTCAGTACTTC

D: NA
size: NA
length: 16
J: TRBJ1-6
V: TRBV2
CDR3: CASSEVRSSYNSPLHF
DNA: TGTGCCAGCAGTGAAGTCAGGAGCTCCTATAATTCACCCCTCCACTTT

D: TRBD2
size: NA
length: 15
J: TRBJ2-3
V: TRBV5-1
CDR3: CASSFSSGDSDTQYF
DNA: TGCGCCAGCAGCTTTTCTAGCGGGGATTCAGATACGCAGTATTTT